Shown below are 29 T cell receptor beta chains from a single sample sequenced in a study of cytomegalovirus exposure and HLA in healthy donors. 60 Vbeta and 13 Jbeta primers were used in PCR. Repertoires were generated with immunoSEQ multiplex PCR, while TCRdb's copy carries only in-frame clones and drops some. Of 110,000 to 150,000 clones in the sample, roughly 72% were seen once. The sample comprised PBMCs. The origin of the receptors is a man aged 35 to 55 in good health and CMV-seronegative.

The V gene is TRBV29-1, the J gene TRBJ1-2; maybe TRBD1 (5 bases). From germline, CDR1 is SQVTM and CDR2 ANQGSEA. V was pared by 7 bases and J by 6 bases, with 12 bases between. The CDR3 has 11 amino acids. CDR3 DNA: TGCAGCGCGTTCGGGGGGGATGGCTACACCTTC. This encodes CSAFGGDGYTF.

The gene calls are TRBV7-9 and TRBJ2-7, with 11 positions matching TRBD2. The germline V gene encodes CDR1 SEHNR and CDR2 FQNEAQ (reference sequence). The CDR3 runs to 15 residues. V gave up 4 bases and J gave up 4 bases; unmatched junction bases: 6. DNA for the CDR3: TGTGCCAGCAGCTCGATAACTAGCGGGAGTTACGAGCAGTACTTC. Encoded protein: CASSSITSGSYEQYF. Supplemented by reference TRBV7-9 and TRBJ2-7, the full variable domain reads DTGVSQNPRHKITKRGQNVTFRCDPISEHNRLYWYRQTLGQGPEFLTYFQNEAQLEKSRLLSDRFSAERPKGSFSTLEIQRTEQGDSAMYLCASSSITSGSYEQYFGPGTRLTVT.

The chain uses TRBV9 and TRBJ1-6, with a possible D match to TRBD1 (5 bases). Germline V gene data show CDR1 as SGDLS and CDR2 as YYNGEE. This CDR3 has 15 amino acids. The V end was cut by 4 bases, the J end by 10 bases, with 18 bases between. The CDR3 coding sequence is TGTGCCAGCAGCCCTACCCAGGGAATCGGGTCACCCCTCCACTTT. Protein: CASSPTQGIGSPLHF.

This clone appeared a few times. The V and J genes are TRBV4-3 and TRBJ2-7; 7 bases agree with TRBD2. There are 15 residues in the CDR3. Germline loops: CDR1 LGHNA, CDR2 YSLEER. The J segment lost 1 base and the V segment lost 4 bases, leaving 7 bases of the junction unmatched. The CDR3 DNA follows: TGCGCCAGCAGCCCGCGACTAGCCCAATCCTACGAGCAGTACTTC. This sequence encodes CASSPRLAQSYEQYF.

The genes are TRBV28 and TRBJ2-7; D might be TRBD1 (5 bases). The V end was cut by 0 bases, the J end by 4 bases, with 7 bases between. From germline, CDR1 is MDHEN and CDR2 SYDVKM. This CDR3 has 13 amino acids. The CDR3 DNA is TGTGCCAGCAGTTTATGGACAGCGTACGAGCAGTACTTC. This gives the protein CASSLWTAYEQYF.

This chain connects TRBV2 to TRBJ1-2, with 8 nucleotides matching TRBD1. Losses at the gene ends were 5 bases for V and 6 bases for J; bases not matched to a gene: 5. Germline V gene sequence: CDR1 SNHLY, CDR2 FYNNEI. CDR3 length: 13 amino acids. The CDR3 DNA sequence: TGTGCCAGCAGTAGGACAGGGCTCGATGGCTACACCTTC. This codes for CASSRTGLDGYTF. Combining the CDR3 with reference TRBV2 and TRBJ1-2 gives the whole variable domain EPEVTQTPSHQVTQMGQEVILRCVPISNHLYFYWYRQILGQKVEFLVSFYNNEISEKSEIFDDQFSVERPDGSNFTLKIRSTKLEDSAMYFCASSRTGLDGYTFGSGTRLTVV.

A few counts support this clone. The chain is built from TRBV28 and TRBJ2-5; the D gene is possibly TRBD1 (6 bases). The CDR3 has 12 residues. Germline lookup yields CDR1 MDHEN and CDR2 SYDVKM. V was pared by 6 bases and J by 2 bases, with 7 bases between. DNA for the CDR3: TGTGCCAGCAGACAGGGTCAAGAGACCCAGTACTTC. Its protein product is CASRQGQETQYF.

This chain uses TRBV5-6 with TRBJ2-7, with D perhaps TRBD2 (5 bases). V was shortened by 5 bases and J by 9 bases, with 24 bases between the two germline ends. The CDR3 runs 15 residues. In germline, CDR1 is SGHDT, CDR2 YYEEEE. CDR3: CASSNFRHLARVQYF. The DNA of the CDR3 is TGTGCCAGCAGTAATTTTAGACACTTAGCGAGGGTGCAGTACTTC.

The chain uses TRBV6-5 and TRBJ2-1; tentative D call: TRBD1 (5 bases). The length of the CDR3 is 13 residues. Germline V gives CDR1 MNHEY, CDR2 SVGAGI. Trimming pared 2 bases from V and 7 bases from J, leaving 9 bases between. CDR3 DNA sequence: TGTGCCAGCAGTTACGCAGGGATGAATGAGCAGTTCTTC. Amino acids: CASSYAGMNEQFF.

This rearrangement joins TRBV6-1 to TRBJ2-1; 10 bases are a match to TRBD2. Germline V CDR1 and CDR2: MNHNS, SASEGT. V lost 4 bases, J lost 9 bases, and 12 bases stayed unmatched. The CDR3 loop spans 16 amino acids. The CDR3 DNA reads as TGTGCCAGCAGTGCCTATTCTAGCGGGAGCGGCAGTGAGCAGTTCTTC. Residues: CASSAYSSGSGSEQFF.

The chain joins TRBV4-2 to TRBJ2-7; D might be TRBD1 (6 bases). The V end was cut by 4 bases, the J end by 2 bases, with 9 bases between. CDR3 length: 13 amino acids. Germline V gene sequence: CDR1 LGHNA, CDR2 YNFKEQ. The DNA for the CDR3 is TGTGCCAGCAGCCCCAGGGGACCCTACGAGCAGTACTTC. This codes for CASSPRGPYEQYF.

This clone was found a few times. V usage is TRBV15 and J usage is TRBJ2-7, with D maybe TRBD2 (6 bases). Germline V gene data show CDR1 as LNHNV and CDR2 as YYDKDF (reference sequence). The V gene lost 5 bases and the J gene lost 12 bases, with 23 bases spanning the gap. This CDR3 has 14 amino acids. The CDR3 spells CATSLGGEGRSMYF. DNA of the CDR3: TGTGCCACCAGCCTGGGGGGAGAAGGTCGATCGATGTACTTC.

The V call is TRBV9, the J call TRBJ2-1, with 11 bases matching TRBD2. With V trimmed by 0 bases and J by 11 bases, 7 bases remained unmatched. The germline V gene has CDR1 SGDLS and CDR2 YYNGEE. The length of the CDR3 is 15 residues. The CDR3 nucleotides are TGTGCCAGCAGCGTAGCTAGACTAGCGGGGTCCCAGCAGTTCTTC. Translated: CASSVARLAGSQQFF.

The chain recombines TRBV9 with TRBJ2-2, with no clear D. Per germline, CDR1 SGDLS and CDR2 YYNGEE. This CDR3 has 15 amino acids. The ends were cut back, 0 bases at V and 1 base at J, with 7 bases in the middle. CDR3 sequence (DNA): TGTGCCAGCAGCGTAGAGGCGGTGAACACCGGGGAGCTGTTTTTT. Translating it yields CASSVEAVNTGELFF.

The V and J genes are TRBV19 and TRBJ2-7, with TRBD1 matching 8 bases. CDR1 is LNHDA, CDR2 SQIVND, per germline (reference sequence). The CDR3 runs to 15 residues. J was trimmed by 3 bases and V by 10 bases; bases with no gene match: 14. The CDR3 sequence is CATASRDRPFYEQYF. The CDR3 DNA reads TGTGCCACCGCATCCCGGGACAGGCCGTTCTACGAGCAGTACTTC.

This chain joins TRBV2 and TRBJ2-1, with D tentatively TRBD2 (6 bases). V was shortened by 7 bases and J by 7 bases, with 17 bases between the two germline ends. CDR1 is SNHLY and CDR2 is FYNNEI in the germline V gene. The CDR3 loop spans 14 amino acids. The CDR3 is CASKREEWENEQFF. CDR3 DNA sequence: TGTGCCAGCAAAAGGGAGGAATGGGAAAATGAGCAGTTCTTC. Full variable domain (outside the CDR3, taken from reference TRBV2 and TRBJ2-1): EPEVTQTPSHQVTQMGQEVILRCVPISNHLYFYWYRQILGQKVEFLVSFYNNEISEKSEIFDDQFSVERPDGSNFTLKIRSTKLEDSAMYFCASKREEWENEQFFGPGTRLTVL.

This clone was detected a few times. The CDR3 sequence is CASSVAGTRGDEQFF. In DNA, the CDR3 is TGTGCCAGCAGCGTAGCTGGGACTAGAGGCGATGAGCAGTTCTTC. The chain recombines TRBV9 with TRBJ2-1, with TRBD2 matching over 8 bases. CDR3 length equals 15 residues. V shed 0 bases and J 8 bases; nucleotides not matched to a gene: 7. Germline V gene lookup returns CDR1 SGDLS and CDR2 YYNGEE.

The chain couples TRBV5-1 to TRBJ1-2; 8 nucleotides align to TRBD1. CDR3 length equals 16 residues. The junction had 11 bases not matched to a gene; V was cut back by 1 base and J by 6 bases. Germline CDR1 and CDR2: SGHRS and YFSETQ. CDR3 region: CASSLLGTGRADGYTF. CDR3 DNA sequence: TGCGCCAGCAGCTTGCTAGGGACAGGCCGGGCAGATGGCTACACCTTC.

J is TRBJ1-2 and V is TRBV6-1; D is ambiguous. Germline CDR1 reads MNHNS; CDR2 reads SASEGT. Trimming shortened V by 1 base and J by 4 bases, and 16 bases separated the two germline ends. CDR3 size: 16 residues. The CDR3 region has the DNA TGTGCCAGCAGTGAAGGGGCGGGCTCCCGAGCCTATGGCTACACCTTC. Translated, it gives CASSEGAGSRAYGYTF.

The chain combines TRBV18 with TRBJ1-4; D gene uncertain. The CDR3 sequence is 14 residues long. From germline, CDR1 is KGHSH and CDR2 LQKENI. Trimming pared 1 base from V and 5 bases from J, leaving 8 bases between. This chain's CDR3 is CASSPLRLNEKLFF. The CDR3 DNA sequence: TGTGCCAGCTCACCACTCCGACTGAATGAAAAACTGTTTTTT.

V usage is TRBV19 and J usage is TRBJ2-7; the match to TRBD1 covers 8 bases. This CDR3 has 15 amino acids. The germline CDR1 and CDR2 sequences are LNHDA and SQIVND (reference sequence). J lost 2 bases, V lost 7 bases, and 10 bases had no gene match. The CDR3 spells CASMGAKQGAYEQYF. Written as DNA, the CDR3 is TGTGCCAGTATGGGGGCCAAACAGGGGGCCTACGAGCAGTACTTC.

This clone has a handful of counts. The CDR3 nucleotides read TGCGCCAGCAGCCCAGGACAGGGCGGAACTGAAGCTTTCTTT. Encoded protein: CASSPGQGGTEAFF. V and J are TRBV5-1 and TRBJ1-1; the match to TRBD1 covers 8 bases. The CDR3 has 14 residues. Trimming took 4 bases from V and 5 from J; bases not matched to a gene: 7. Germline V gives CDR1 SGHRS, CDR2 YFSETQ.

The chain couples TRBV30 to TRBJ1-2; D is unclear. V dropped 2 bases and J dropped 8 bases, with 12 bases sitting between them. The length of the CDR3 is 12 residues. Germline V lookup: CDR1 GTSNPN, CDR2 SVGIG (reference sequence). CDR3: CAWSRPRRGYTF. The CDR3 nucleotides are TGTGCCTGGAGTAGGCCCAGGCGAGGCTACACCTTC. The full variable domain, rest sourced from reference TRBV30 and TRBJ1-2, is SQTIHQWPATLVQPVGSPLSLECTVEGTSNPNLYWYRQAAGRGLQLLFYSVGIGQISSEVPQNLSASRPQDRQFILSSKKLLLSDSGFYLCAWSRPRRGYTFGSGTRLTVV.

The chain links TRBV7-2 to TRBJ1-5; D is unresolved. Trimming removed 1 base from V and 1 base from J, with 11 bases in between. Germline V gene sequence: CDR1 SGHTA, CDR2 FQGNSA. CDR3 length equals 16 residues. The CDR3: CASSLGTGISNQPQHF. The DNA for the CDR3 is TGTGCCAGCAGCTTAGGAACGGGTATAAGCAATCAGCCCCAGCATTTT.

The genes are TRBV12-5 and TRBJ2-7; D is unresolved. CDR1 is LGHNT, CDR2 FRNRAP, per germline. The V gene lost 4 bases and the J gene lost 2 bases, with 15 bases spanning the gap. This CDR3 contains 15 residues. Here the CDR3 reads CASGSRSSPAYEQYF. The CDR3 DNA follows: TGTGCTAGTGGTTCCCGGTCGTCACCTGCCTACGAGCAGTACTTC. Drawing the rest from reference TRBV12-5 and TRBJ2-7, the complete variable domain is DARVTQTPRHKVTEMGQEVTMRCQPILGHNTVFWYRQTMMQGLELLAYFRNRAPLDDSGMPKDRFSAEMPDATLATLKIQPSEPRDSAVYFCASGSRSSPAYEQYFGPGTRLTVT.

The chain joins TRBV21-1 to TRBJ2-2; the table's D call, TRBD1, was not checked against the DNA. TRBV21-1 is tagged as a pseudogene. The length of the CDR3 is 14 residues. The CDR3 here is CASLKQGRGGELFF. In nucleotides, the CDR3 is TGTGCCAGTTTGAAACAGGGTCGGGGCGGGGAGCTGTTTTTT.

This chain uses TRBV5-1 with TRBJ1-5; D may be TRBD1 (5 bases). Germline CDR1 reads SGHRS; CDR2 reads YFSETQ. The CDR3 is made up of 15 amino acids. Trimming shortened V by 0 bases and J by 4 bases, and 11 bases separated the two germline ends. DNA for the CDR3: TGCGCCAGCAGCTTGGACGGGCGGACAAATCAGCCCCAGCATTTT. It is translated as CASSLDGRTNQPQHF.

The gene calls are TRBV10-2 and TRBJ1-1, with D possibly being TRBD1 (6 bases). The germline CDR1 and CDR2 sequences are WSHSY and SAAADI. The CDR3 has 15 residues. V shed 0 bases and J shed 2 bases, with 10 bases lying between them. CDR3 sequence (DNA): TGCGCCAGCAGTGAGTCGTCACAGGGAAACACTGAAGCTTTCTTT. Encoded protein: CASSESSQGNTEAFF.

The V and J genes are TRBV11-2 and TRBJ2-1; D not resolved. The CDR3 is 13 amino acids. In germline, CDR1 is SGHAT, CDR2 FQNNGV. Trimming shortened V by 4 bases and J by 7 bases, and 11 bases separated the two germline ends. The CDR3 is CASSSTLRNEQFF. The CDR3 DNA follows: TGTGCCAGCAGCTCGACCTTGCGGAATGAGCAGTTCTTC.